A single sample gave rise to the 28 T cell receptor beta chains below, sequenced in a study of PD-L1 blockade in urothelial cancer. Produced via immunoSEQ multiplex PCR; TCRdb's table is partial and in-frame only. The sample contains some 22,000 clones, roughly 89% of which appear only once. The starting material was PBMCs, obtained around atezolizumab (anti-PD-L1) treatment. Receptors were obtained from a woman aged 60-75 years with urothelial cancer.

For the CDR3, the DNA is TGCGCCAGCAGCCAAGGTGACAGGGACCAAGAGACCCAGTACTTC. Residues: CASSQGDRDQETQYF. This chain connects TRBV4-3 to TRBJ2-5; 7 nucleotides align to TRBD1. The CDR3 consists of 15 residues. The ends lost 1 base at V and 0 bases at J; junction bases unmatched: 2. The germline V gene encodes CDR1 LGHNA and CDR2 YSLEER.

The V and J genes are TRBV11-3 and TRBJ2-2; 9 bases map to TRBD1. CDR3 length: 17 amino acids. Germline CDR1 SGHNT, CDR2 YENEEA. With 0 bases clipped from V and 6 bases from J, the junction kept 8 bases outside the gene matches. The CDR3 here is CASSLDGTGYIPGELFF. The CDR3 DNA reads as TGTGCCAGCAGCTTAGATGGGACAGGGTATATCCCCGGGGAGCTGTTTTTT.

The chain carries TRBV5-1 and TRBJ2-1; D remains unclear. Germline V gives CDR1 SGHRS, CDR2 YFSETQ. The V end was cut by 7 bases, the J end by 0 bases, with 8 bases between. There are 13 residues in the CDR3. CDR3 residues: CASAWSSYNEQFF. CDR3 coding DNA: TGCGCCAGCGCCTGGAGCTCCTACAATGAGCAGTTCTTC.

The chain has TRBV11-2 and TRBJ2-7; D is perhaps TRBD1 (6 bases). The length of the CDR3 is 15 residues. Germline CDR1 is SGHAT and CDR2 is FQNNGV. With 2 bases removed from V and 0 bases from J, the gap between germline ends came to 11 bases. The CDR3 region has the DNA TGTGCCAGCAGCTTAAACAGGGTGGCCTCCTACGAGCAGTACTTC. Translation: CASSLNRVASYEQYF.

Only a few counts were recorded for this clone. This chain joins TRBV7-9 and TRBJ1-1; D unresolved. Germline V gene sequence: CDR1 SEHNR, CDR2 FQNEAQ (reference sequence). CDR3 length equals 14 residues. V was clipped by 5 bases and J by 7 bases, with 17 bases between them. CDR3 DNA sequence: TGTGCCAGCAGCAAAGGAGATAGCCGGAATGAAGCTTTCTTT. This encodes CASSKGDSRNEAFF.

The chain uses TRBV4-2 and TRBJ2-2, with 7 bases aligning to TRBD2. CDR1 and CDR2 from the germline V gene are LGHNA and YNFKEQ. The CDR3 has 18 residues. V shed 3 bases and J 2 bases; nucleotides not matched to a gene: 12. The CDR3 sequence: CASSHQLDGTINTGELFF. Written as DNA, the CDR3 is TGTGCCAGCAGCCACCAATTGGACGGGACTATTAACACCGGGGAGCTGTTTTTT.

The rearrangement uses TRBV5-1 and TRBJ2-1, with TRBD1 as a possible D gene (6 bases). Looked up from germline, CDR1 is SGHRS and CDR2 is YFSETQ. The CDR3 extends over 15 amino acids. Trimming removed 2 bases at V and 3 bases at J, with 12 bases between. This CDR3 is CASSFGGASYNEQFF. The CDR3 bases are TGCGCCAGCAGCTTTGGGGGCGCCAGCTACAATGAGCAGTTCTTC.

Only one count was recorded for this clone. The chain is built from TRBV18 and TRBJ1-5, with a tentative D call TRBD1 (5 bases). There are 13 residues in the CDR3. The germline V and J ends were trimmed by 3 bases and 5 bases, with 8 bases remaining between them. Per germline, CDR1 KGHSH and CDR2 LQKENI. The CDR3: CASSPDRDQPQHF. The CDR3 nucleotides read TGTGCCAGCTCACCCGACAGAGATCAGCCCCAGCATTTT.

This clone turned up a few times. The chain couples TRBV9 to TRBJ1-1, with D unclear. The CDR3 runs 14 residues. Germline lookup yields CDR1 SGDLS and CDR2 YYNGEE. The V end was cut by 0 bases, the J end by 1 base, with 7 bases between. CDR3 bases: TGTGCCAGCAGCGTAGTTCCAGAGAACACTGAAGCTTTCTTT. It translates to CASSVVPENTEAFF.

The chain couples TRBV7-8 to TRBJ2-1; tentative D call: TRBD2 (6 bases). Trimming stripped 1 base from V and 4 bases from J, with 11 bases between. The CDR3 contains 15 residues. Per the germline V gene, CDR1 is SGHVS and CDR2 is FQNEAQ. As DNA, the CDR3 is TGTGCCAGCAGCTTAGGGCGGGGAGGTTACAATGAGCAGTTCTTC. This codes for CASSLGRGGYNEQFF. The complete variable domain, with remaining parts taken from reference TRBV7-8 and TRBJ2-1, reads GAGVSQSPRYKVAKRGQDVALRCDPISGHVSLFWYQQALGQGPEFLTYFQNEAQLDKSGLPSDRFFAERPEGSVSTLKIQRTQQEDSAVYLCASSLGRGGYNEQFFGPGTRLTVL.

The V and J genes are TRBV19 and TRBJ2-2; possible D gene TRBD1, 6 bases. V was cut by 8 bases and J by 1 base, with 11 bases left in between. Germline CDR1 is LNHDA and CDR2 is SQIVND (reference sequence). The CDR3 has 14 amino acids. The CDR3 spells CASDRSLNTGELFF. CDR3 DNA sequence: TGTGCCAGTGACAGGAGCTTGAACACCGGGGAGCTGTTTTTT.

The CDR3 region is CAWSLGGETQYF. As DNA, the CDR3 is TGTGCCTGGAGTTTAGGAGGAGAGACCCAGTACTTC. This chain joins TRBV30 and TRBJ2-5, with a possible D match to TRBD2 (5 bases). The germline CDR1 and CDR2 sequences are GTSNPN and SVGIG (reference sequence). The CDR3 consists of 12 residues. V lost 2 bases and J lost 4, with 8 bases in between.

V is TRBV4-1 and J is TRBJ1-5, with unresolved D. V lost 4 bases, J lost 3 bases, and 16 bases lay in between. The CDR3 is 16 amino acids. CDR1 and CDR2 from the germline V gene are MGHRA and YSYEKL. This CDR3 reads CASSRAAHPPNQPQHF. As DNA, the CDR3 is TGCGCCAGCAGCCGAGCCGCCCACCCCCCCAATCAGCCCCAGCATTTT.

This rearrangement joins TRBV15 to TRBJ1-5; TRBD1 matches 10 bases. Per germline, CDR1 LNHNV and CDR2 YYDKDF (reference sequence). V shed 9 bases and J 7 bases; nucleotides not matched to a gene: 6. The CDR3 is made up of 13 amino acids. CDR3: CATRQGARQPQHF. In DNA, the CDR3 is TGTGCCACGAGACAGGGGGCGAGGCAGCCCCAGCATTTT.

The chain is built from TRBV28 and TRBJ2-4, with TRBD2 matching over 7 bases. The junction had 6 bases not matched to a gene; V was cut back by 3 bases and J by 7 bases. Per the germline V gene, CDR1 is MDHEN and CDR2 is SYDVKM. This CDR3 has 14 residues. CDR3 in DNA: TGTGCCAGCAGTTTGGGGGGGACCAGGAACATTCAGTACTTC. Its translation: CASSLGGTRNIQYF.

V usage is TRBV7-9 and J usage is TRBJ2-5, with a possible D match to TRBD2 (6 bases). The CDR3 extends over 13 amino acids. The germline V and J ends were trimmed by 5 bases and 8 bases, with 15 bases remaining between them. Germline V gives CDR1 SEHNR, CDR2 FQNEAQ (reference sequence). CDR3 amino acids: CASSPGTGETQYF. CDR3 DNA: TGTGCCAGCAGCCCCGGGACTGGTGAAACCCAGTACTTC.

CDR3 sequence: CASSVRAAGANVLTF. The CDR3 nucleotides are TGTGCCAGCAGCGTCAGGGCTGCTGGGGCCAACGTCCTGACTTTC. The chain links TRBV9 to TRBJ2-6; tentatively, D is TRBD1 (5 bases). Germline CDR1 SGDLS, CDR2 YYNGEE. V lost 2 bases and J lost 2, with 8 bases in between. The CDR3 has 15 residues.

This chain links TRBV9 with TRBJ1-4, with 7 bases fitting TRBD1. Germline V lookup: CDR1 SGDLS, CDR2 YYNGEE. Germline trimming cut 0 bases from V and 6 bases from J; bases unmatched to any gene: 5. CDR3 length: 15 amino acids. CDR3 in amino acids: CASSVGRQGYEKLFF. CDR3 sequence (DNA): TGTGCCAGCAGCGTAGGCCGACAGGGATATGAAAAACTGTTTTTT.

The chain employs TRBV27 and TRBJ2-7, with D possibly TRBD2 on 6 matching bases. V shed 4 bases and J shed 3 bases, with 19 bases lying between them. From germline, CDR1 is MNHEY and CDR2 SMNVEV (reference sequence). The CDR3 length is 16 residues. In DNA form, the CDR3 reads TGTGCCAGCAGTTCAACAATCGGGACTCAACTCTACGAGCAGTACTTC. This sequence encodes CASSSTIGTQLYEQYF.

V and J are TRBV29-1 and TRBJ1-1; 7 bases are a match to TRBD1. The CDR3 is 14 residues long. Trimming took 4 bases from V and 3 from J; bases not matched to a gene: 8. In germline, CDR1 is SQVTM, CDR2 ANQGSEA. CDR3 sequence reads: CSVVLQGVYTEAFF. DNA for the CDR3: TGCAGCGTTGTGTTGCAGGGGGTTTACACTGAAGCTTTCTTT.

The chain couples TRBV7-8 to TRBJ1-1; 7 positions agree with TRBD1. CDR1 is SGHVS and CDR2 is FQNEAQ in the germline V gene. V was clipped by 5 bases and J by 1 base; unmatched bases: 4. There are 14 residues in the CDR3. CDR3: CASSRWTGNTEAFF. The CDR3 DNA is TGTGCCAGCAGCAGATGGACAGGGAACACTGAAGCTTTCTTT. Full variable domain (missing parts from reference TRBV7-8 and TRBJ1-1): GAGVSQSPRYKVAKRGQDVALRCDPISGHVSLFWYQQALGQGPEFLTYFQNEAQLDKSGLPSDRFFAERPEGSVSTLKIQRTQQEDSAVYLCASSRWTGNTEAFFGQGTRLTVV.

The chain links TRBV5-4 to TRBJ2-5; 8 bases agree with TRBD2. The CDR3 is 15 amino acids. The V gene's germline CDR1 is SGHNT and CDR2 YYREEE (reference sequence). The junction had 6 bases not matched to a gene; V was cut back by 0 bases and J by 5 bases. The CDR3 reads CASSLGAGRAETQYF. Here the CDR3 DNA reads TGTGCCAGCAGCTTGGGAGCCGGGAGGGCGGAGACCCAGTACTTC.

The chain combines TRBV19 with TRBJ1-5, with TRBD1 as a possible D gene (5 bases). The germline V and J ends were trimmed by 1 base and 0 bases, with 10 bases remaining between them. The CDR3 is made up of 16 amino acids. Germline V gives CDR1 LNHDA, CDR2 SQIVND (reference sequence). This chain's CDR3 is CASSIAGHFSNQPQHF. DNA for the CDR3: TGTGCCAGTAGTATAGCCGGACACTTTAGCAATCAGCCCCAGCATTTT.

As for this clone: Compared with germline, one end of the junction differs, possibly owing to a read error. The chain couples TRBV7-2 to TRBJ2-7, with 11 nucleotides matching TRBD2. The CDR3 is 15 amino acids. CDR1 is SGHTA and CDR2 is FQGNSA in the germline V gene. The chain's CDR3 is CASSPGSGLAGGRDF. DNA for the CDR3: TGTGCCAGCAGCCCAGGAAGCGGTCTAGCGGGAGGACGAGACTTC.

The chain has TRBV28 and TRBJ2-1, with 7 bases lining up with TRBD2. Germline V gene lookup returns CDR1 MDHEN and CDR2 SYDVKM. The CDR3 contains 17 residues. With 3 bases clipped from V and 0 bases from J, the junction kept 8 bases outside the gene matches. The CDR3 here is CASSLGGGISSYNEQFF. The CDR3 DNA sequence: TGTGCCAGCAGTTTGGGGGGAGGGATCAGCTCCTACAATGAGCAGTTCTTC.

This chain links TRBV7-8 with TRBJ1-1, with a weak D call TRBD1 (5 bases). The CDR3 runs 15 residues. From germline, CDR1 is SGHVS and CDR2 FQNEAQ. The ends were cut back, 0 bases at V and 1 base at J, with 9 bases in the middle. The CDR3 region has the DNA TGTGCCAGCAGCTTAGCGGGTCAGGGGAACACTGAAGCTTTCTTT. It is translated as CASSLAGQGNTEAFF.

This clone has more than one count but fewer than ten. The rearrangement links TRBV18 to TRBJ2-2; 7 nucleotides agree with TRBD1. Germline CDR1 KGHSH, CDR2 LQKENI. Trimming cost V 8 bases and J 6 bases; bases outside gene matches: 15. CDR3 length equals 16 residues. The CDR3, as DNA: TGTGCCAGCCTACAAGGGGGCGCGAGTTGGTCCGGGGAGCTGTTTTTT. As protein: CASLQGGASWSGELFF.

J is TRBJ2-3 and V is TRBV5-1; possibly TRBD1 for D (5 bases). This CDR3 is 14 amino acids long. V was cut by 4 bases and J by 1 base, with 10 bases left in between. From germline, CDR1 is SGHRS and CDR2 YFSETQ. In DNA, the CDR3 is TGCGCCAGCAGCACAGGACATCGCACAGATACGCAGTATTTT. It yields the protein CASSTGHRTDTQYF.